This TCR beta chain was found in a study of T cell responses to AZD1222 COVID-19 vaccine. At the level of the study: Pooled in the analysis were second doses at about 4 or about 12 weeks. General study points: After two AZD1222 doses, spike-specific TCR breadth and depth rose versus day 0.

The germline V gene encodes CDR1 GTSNPN and CDR2 SVGIG (reference sequence). V lost 1 base to trimming and J lost 4 bases, with 13 bases between them. The CDR3 length is 14 residues. This clone is a singleton in its sample. Its target is not known. Measured with immunoSEQ multiplex PCR; TCRdb has only the in-frame clones, and not every one. The sample includes fewer than 200,000 clones, about 90% of them seen just once. This TCR came from an adult in good health. The J gene is TRBJ1-1, the V gene TRBV30, with D possibly being TRBD1 (6 bases). Material: peripheral blood, obtained on day 0 of AZD1222 vaccination. Here the CDR3 DNA reads TGTGCCTGGAGTGGGGGGGCGCCGGCCACTGAAGCTTTCTTT. Translated, it gives CAWSGGAPATEAFF.